Below are 5 T cell receptor beta chains sequenced from a single sample in a study of STAT5B mutations in CD4+ large granular lymphocyte leukemia. Data came from immunoSEQ multiplex PCR; TCRdb stores just in-frame clones and leaves some out. The sample holds about 26,000 clones, roughly 79% seen once. The source material was CD4+ T cells from blood buffy coats. These receptors originate from a human donor in good health.

This chain links TRBV21-1 with TRBJ2-3; TRBD2 is taken as the D call from the table, unchecked against the DNA. TRBV21-1 constitutes a pseudogene. The CDR3 has 17 residues. The CDR3 loop is CASSKRPSGVGPDTQYF. The CDR3 DNA reads as TGTGCCAGCAGCAAAAGGCCTAGCGGGGTCGGGCCAGATACGCAGTATTTT.

This clone was seen only a few times. V is TRBV19 and J is TRBJ1-4, with TRBD1 as a possible D gene (5 bases). Germline CDR1 LNHDA, CDR2 SQIVND (reference sequence). The length of the CDR3 is 15 residues. V was trimmed by 3 bases and J by 3 bases, leaving 11 bases between them. The CDR3 DNA reads as TGTGCCAGTAGTATCCCGCCGGGACCTAATGAAAAACTGTTTTTT. Protein: CASSIPPGPNEKLFF. Complete variable domain (other parts from reference TRBV19 and TRBJ1-4): DGGITQSPKYLFRKEGQNVTLSCEQNLNHDAMYWYRQDPGQGLRLIYYSQIVNDFQKGDIAEGYSVSREKKESFPLTVTSAQKNPTAFYLCASSIPPGPNEKLFFGSGTQLSVL.

The chain carries TRBV27 and TRBJ2-1; 8 bases are a match to TRBD2. Germline V CDR1 and CDR2: MNHEY, SMNVEV (reference sequence). The V segment lost 0 bases and the J segment 5 bases; nucleotides outside the gene matches: 6. The length of the CDR3 is 16 residues. CDR3 sequence: CASSLSGGLGDNEQFF. DNA for the CDR3: TGTGCCAGCAGTTTATCGGGGGGACTAGGAGACAATGAGCAGTTCTTC.

This chain connects TRBV5-1 to TRBJ2-3; D possibly uses TRBD1 or TRBD2 (6 bases each). Germline CDR1 and CDR2: SGHRS and YFSETQ. Trimming shortened V by 3 bases and J by 5 bases, and 13 bases separated the two germline ends. The CDR3 is 14 residues long. This CDR3 is CASSSTGGQDTQYF. The CDR3 DNA sequence: TGCGCCAGCAGCTCGACCGGGGGACAAGATACGCAGTATTTT.

CDR3: CASSSTGAGNTIYF. The CDR3 DNA is TGTGCCAGCAGCTCCACAGGGGCTGGAAACACCATATATTTT. This chain links TRBV5-4 with TRBJ1-3, with 7 bases fitting TRBD1. V dropped 3 bases and J dropped 2; count of bases not matched to a gene: 2. CDR1 is SGHNT, CDR2 YYREEE, per germline (reference sequence). The CDR3 has 14 amino acids.